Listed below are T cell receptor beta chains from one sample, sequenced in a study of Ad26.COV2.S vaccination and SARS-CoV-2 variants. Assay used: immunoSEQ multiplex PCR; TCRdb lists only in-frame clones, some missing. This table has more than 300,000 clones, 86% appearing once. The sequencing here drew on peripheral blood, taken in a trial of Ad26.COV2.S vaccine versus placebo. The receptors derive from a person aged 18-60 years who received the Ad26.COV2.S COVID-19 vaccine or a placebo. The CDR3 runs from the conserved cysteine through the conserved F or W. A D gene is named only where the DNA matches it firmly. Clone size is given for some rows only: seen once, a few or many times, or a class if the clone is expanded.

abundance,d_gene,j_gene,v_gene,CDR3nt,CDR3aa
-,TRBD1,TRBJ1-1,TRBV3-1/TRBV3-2,TGTGCCAGCAGCCAAGAATTTGGGGGGAGGGGGCTGTTTGGTGAAGCTTTCTTT,CASSQEFGGRGLFGEAFF
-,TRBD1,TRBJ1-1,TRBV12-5,TGTGCTAGTGGTTTGCCCCCCGACAGGGAGGACACTGAAGCTTTCTTT,CASGLPPDREDTEAFF
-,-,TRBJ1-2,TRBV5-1,TGCGCCAGCAGTCCCCTGCCGGGTCGGCCGGGCTACACCTTC,CASSPLPGRPGYTF
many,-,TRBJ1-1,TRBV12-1,TGTGCCAGCAACATCGATTTGAACACTGAAGCTTTCTTT,CASNIDLNTEAFF
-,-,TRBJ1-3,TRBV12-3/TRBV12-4,TGTGCCGGAACGGAGAACAGTGGAAACACCATATATTTT,CAGTENSGNTIYF
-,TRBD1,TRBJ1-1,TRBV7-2,TGTGCCAGCAGCTTCGACAGGGGGCCTATCGCTGAAGCTTTCTTT,CASSFDRGPIAEAFF
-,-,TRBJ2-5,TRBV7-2,TGTGCCAGCAGCTTACGTCGGCCCACGGAGACCCAGTACTTC,CASSLRRPTETQYF
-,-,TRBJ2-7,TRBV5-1,TGCGCCAGTGCCCAGGGGGGGCCGGGCGAGCAGTACTTC,CASAQGGPGEQYF
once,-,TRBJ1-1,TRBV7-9,TGTGCCAGCAGCCCCAGGGGAACGAACACTGAAGCTTTCTTT,CASSPRGTNTEAFF
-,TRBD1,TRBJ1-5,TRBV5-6,TGTGCCAGCAGCTCGTGGACAGGGGGCTCAATAGGCAATCAGCCCCAGCATTTT,CASSSWTGGSIGNQPQHF
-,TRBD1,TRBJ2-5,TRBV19,TGTGCCACCGGGGACAGGGGGCCTCGAGAGACCCAGTACTTC,CATGDRGPRETQYF
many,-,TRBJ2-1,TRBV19,TGTGCCAGTAGCACTAGACCGGGGACCCTACTTCACAATGAGCAGTTCTTC,CASSTRPGTLLHNEQFF
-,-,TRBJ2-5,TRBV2,TGTGCCAGCAGTGAATCCCCAGGACGCGCGTGGGAGACCCAGTACTTC,CASSESPGRAWETQYF